What follows are 14 T cell receptor beta chains derived from one specimen sequenced in a study of CD8+CD57+ T cells in acquired aplastic anemia. The sequenced patients had an expansion of CD8+CD57+ cells seen by flow cytometry. The template used for profiling TCR beta VDJ and CDR3 was genomic DNA. In TCRdb, the reads were re-called with MiXCR into one record per CDR3 protein. The table lists about 290,000 distinct CDR3 sequences, roughly 61% of them singletons. The source material was sorted CD4+, CD8+, or CD8+CD57+ T cells (not recorded which) from PBMCs. The receptor set was obtained from a human donor with aplastic anemia.

This clonotype was found many times. This chain uses TRBV10-3 with TRBJ2-7; possibly TRBD1 for D (6 bases). The germline V and J ends were trimmed by 0 bases and 5 bases, with 17 bases remaining between them. The CDR3 is made up of 16 amino acids. Germline lookup yields CDR1 ENHRY and CDR2 SYGVKD. The CDR3 bases are TGTGCCATCAGTGAGTCTGGCCTGTCAGGGGTCCACGAGCAGTACTTC. Protein product: CAISESGLSGVHEQYF.

V usage is TRBV6-5 and J usage is TRBJ1-2; D unresolved. Trimming stripped 4 bases from V and 7 bases from J, with 10 bases between. The CDR3 has 12 residues. CDR1 is MNHEY and CDR2 is SVGAGI in the germline V gene. CDR3: CASSSVGGGYTF. In DNA, the CDR3 is TGTGCCAGCAGTTCCGTTGGAGGTGGCTACACCTTC.

The rearrangement uses TRBV29-1 and TRBJ2-7, with 8 positions matching TRBD1. The CDR3 totals 15 residues. CDR1 and CDR2 (germline): SQVTM, ANQGSEA. Trimming took 1 base from V and 3 from J; bases not matched to a gene: 8. The CDR3 reads CSVEVLGQGFYEQYF. The CDR3 DNA follows: TGCAGCGTTGAAGTCCTTGGACAGGGTTTCTACGAGCAGTACTTC.

Concerning this clonotype: The conserved phenylalanine or tryptophan is not found at the CDR3 terminus, so this likely reflects a read error. No DNA is shown, since the ends of the CDR3 on it are uncertain; the CDR3 is the one TCRdb lists. This chain links TRBV7-9 with TRBJ2-2; TRBD1 is the table's D call and was not checked against the DNA. Germline values: CDR1 SEHNR, CDR2 FQNEAQ (reference sequence). The CDR3 numbers 15 amino acids, ends counted. The chain's CDR3 is CASSLDRGKHRGAVV.

This clonotype was recorded once. A much larger clone differs from this one at a single base, so this may be a read error. The J gene is TRBJ1-3, the V gene TRBV3-1; D gene uncertain. The V gene's germline CDR1 is LGHDT and CDR2 YNNKEL (reference sequence). This CDR3 comprises 13 residues. V dropped 6 bases and J dropped 8 bases, with 14 bases sitting between them. The CDR3 nucleotides are TGTGCCAGCAGTCGGGGATTGGGAGACACCATATATTTT. This sequence encodes CASSRGLGDTIYF.

This clonotype was observed a single time. The J gene is TRBJ2-1, the V gene TRBV2; 11 nucleotides agree with TRBD2. V lost 6 bases, J lost 8 bases, and 12 bases stayed unmatched. The V gene's germline CDR1 is SNHLY and CDR2 FYNNEI. The CDR3 is 16 amino acids. The chain's CDR3 is CASSRVSGTSGYEQFF. The CDR3 DNA is TGTGCCAGCAGCCGTGTCTCAGGGACTAGCGGCTATGAGCAGTTCTTC. The full variable domain, completed using reference TRBV2 and TRBJ2-1, is EPEVTQTPSHQVTQMGQEVILRCVPISNHLYFYWYRQILGQKVEFLVSFYNNEISEKSEIFDDQFSVERPDGSNFTLKIRSTKLEDSAMYFCASSRVSGTSGYEQFFGPGTRLTVL.

At least ten counts were recorded for this clonotype. V gene TRBV18 combines with J gene TRBJ1-1, with D maybe TRBD1 (6 bases). This CDR3 region has 12 residues. The V end was cut by 6 bases, the J end by 11 bases, with 16 bases between. Germline V gives CDR1 KGHSH, CDR2 LQKENI. CDR3 residues: CASSVTGETAFF. The CDR3 coding sequence is TGTGCCAGCTCCGTGACAGGAGAGACGGCTTTCTTT. Full variable domain (rest looked up from reference TRBV18 and TRBJ1-1): NAGVMQNPRHLVRRRGQEARLRCSPMKGHSHVYWYRQLPEEGLKFMVYLQKENIIDESGMPKERFSAEFPKEGPSILRIQQVVRGDSAAYFCASSVTGETAFFGQGTRLTVV.

This chain connects TRBV5-1 to TRBJ2-7, with TRBD2 matching 14 bases. The CDR3 extends over 14 amino acids. CDR1 and CDR2 from the germline V gene are SGHRS and YFSETQ. J gave up 6 bases and V 9 bases, and 8 bases lay outside the gene matches. DNA for the CDR3: TGCGCCACCCAGGGACTAGCGGGAGTTGGCGAGCAGTACTTC. This translates into CATQGLAGVGEQYF.

The chain has TRBV20-1 and TRBJ2-7, with a weak D call TRBD2 (7 bases). The V gene's germline CDR1 is DFQATT and CDR2 SNEGSKA (reference sequence). The CDR3 consists of 16 residues. With 3 bases removed from V and 1 base from J, the gap between germline ends came to 19 bases. CDR3 sequence reads: CSASSGRGADSYEQYF. CDR3 nucleotides: TGCAGTGCTAGTTCTGGCCGGGGGGCGGATTCCTACGAGCAGTACTTC.

This chain uses TRBV24-1 with TRBJ1-1; the D gene is possibly TRBD1 (6 bases). The CDR3 runs to 12 residues. Trimming took 4 bases from V and 7 from J, leaving 9 bases between them. Germline CDR1 reads KGHDR; CDR2 reads SFDVKD. The CDR3 DNA follows: TGTGCCACCAGTGAGGGGGGCGATGAAGCTTTCTTT. Its protein product is CATSEGGDEAFF.

The chain joins TRBV25-1 to TRBJ2-7, with D possibly matching TRBD2 (6 bases). CDR3 length equals 16 residues. The germline gives CDR1 MGHDK, CDR2 SYGVNS. The V gene lost 2 bases and the J gene lost 6 bases, with 20 bases spanning the gap. CDR3 sequence reads: CASSEARLEGWGEQYF. In nucleotides, the CDR3 is TGTGCCAGCAGTGAAGCTAGGTTGGAGGGTTGGGGCGAGCAGTACTTC.

This clonotype was detected a few times. This chain joins TRBV18 and TRBJ1-3; 8 bases agree with TRBD1. Trimming cost V 6 bases and J 0 bases; bases outside gene matches: 7. This CDR3 spans 16 amino acids. Per germline, CDR1 KGHSH and CDR2 LQKENI. The CDR3 nucleotides are TGTGCCAGCTCTGGGACAGGCGGATACTCTGGAAACACCATATATTTT. It is translated as CASSGTGGYSGNTIYF.

CDR3: CASEGRVGEQYF. DNA for the CDR3: TGTGCCAGCGAGGGGCGGGTAGGCGAGCAGTACTTC. The chain uses TRBV2 and TRBJ2-7, with D tentatively TRBD1 or TRBD2 (5 bases each). The CDR3 contains 12 residues. Trimming removed 8 bases at V and 6 bases at J, with 14 bases between. From germline, CDR1 is SNHLY and CDR2 FYNNEI.

The chain couples TRBV20-1 to TRBJ2-1; 13 bases match TRBD2. V shed 5 bases, J shed 1 base, and the junction held 14 bases outside the gene matches. Germline CDR1 DFQATT, CDR2 SNEGSKA (reference sequence). This CDR3 is 19 amino acids long. This CDR3 reads CSAAGTSGMGATSYNEQFF. The CDR3 nucleotides read TGCAGTGCTGCCGGGACTAGCGGGATGGGGGCTACATCCTACAATGAGCAGTTCTTC.